One TCR beta chain is described in this entry. The data belong to a study of shared clonotypes between healthy human individuals. The V and J ends lost 4 bases and 0 bases, in that order; junction bases with no gene match: 8. This CDR3 is 16 amino acids long. From germline, CDR1 is SGHRS and CDR2 YFSETQ. Assay: immunoSEQ multiplex PCR; the TCRdb copy retains only in-frame clones and omits some. The sample has about 1.1 million clones, 60% to 85% seen once; the top ten hold 0.7% to 0.95%. Sequencing input: memory CD4+ T cells from PBMCs. Regarding subset: CD45RA-negative fraction. The J gene is TRBJ1-1, the V gene TRBV5-1; 8 nucleotides match TRBD1. The sequence was collected from a man younger than 30 in good health. Some clones in this sample may be carry-over from other donors' samples. CDR3 DNA sequence: TGCGCCAGCAGCAGAGGACAGGGAGCCATGAACACTGAAGCTTTCTTT. Protein: CASSRGQGAMNTEAFF.